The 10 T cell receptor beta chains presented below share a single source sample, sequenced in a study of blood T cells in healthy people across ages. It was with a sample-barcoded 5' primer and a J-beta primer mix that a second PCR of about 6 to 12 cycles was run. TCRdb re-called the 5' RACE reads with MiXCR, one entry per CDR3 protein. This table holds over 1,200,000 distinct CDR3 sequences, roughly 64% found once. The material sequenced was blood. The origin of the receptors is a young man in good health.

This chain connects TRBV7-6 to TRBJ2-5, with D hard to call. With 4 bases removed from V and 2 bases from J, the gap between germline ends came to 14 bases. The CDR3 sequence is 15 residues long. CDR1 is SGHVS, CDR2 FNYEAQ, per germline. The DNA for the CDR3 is TGTGCCAGCAGCTCGATGTCGGCTTCACAAGAGACCCAGTACTTC. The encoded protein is CASSSMSASQETQYF. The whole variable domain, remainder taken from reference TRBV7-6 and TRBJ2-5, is GAGVSQSPRYKVTKRGQDVALRCDPISGHVSLYWYRQALGQGPEFLTYFNYEAQQDKSGLPNDRFSAERPEGSISTLTIQRTEQRDSAMYRCASSSMSASQETQYFGPGTRLLVL.

The CDR3, as DNA: TGCAGCGCGAAGGACGGCCGTGGGCAGTACTTC. It codes for CSAKDGRGQYF. The chain links TRBV29-1 to TRBJ2-5; D is unresolved. The CDR3 loop spans 11 amino acids. In germline, CDR1 is SQVTM, CDR2 ANQGSEA. V shed 7 bases and J shed 11 bases, with 17 bases lying between them.

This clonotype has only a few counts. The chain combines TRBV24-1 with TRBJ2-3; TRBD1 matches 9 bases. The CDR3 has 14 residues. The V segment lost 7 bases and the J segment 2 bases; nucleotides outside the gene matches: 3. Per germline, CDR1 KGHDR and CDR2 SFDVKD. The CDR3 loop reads CATRGQGHTDTQYF. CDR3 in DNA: TGTGCCACCAGGGGACAGGGTCACACAGATACGCAGTATTTT.

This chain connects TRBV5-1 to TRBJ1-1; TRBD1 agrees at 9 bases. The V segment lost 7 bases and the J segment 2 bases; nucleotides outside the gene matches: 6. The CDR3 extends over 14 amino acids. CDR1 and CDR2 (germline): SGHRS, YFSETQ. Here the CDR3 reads CASGQTGGNTEAFF. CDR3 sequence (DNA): TGCGCCAGCGGCCAAACAGGGGGCAACACTGAAGCTTTCTTT.

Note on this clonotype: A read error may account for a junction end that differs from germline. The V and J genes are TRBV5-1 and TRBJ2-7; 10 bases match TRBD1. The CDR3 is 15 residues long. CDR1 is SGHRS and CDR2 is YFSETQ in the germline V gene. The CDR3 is CAGSTMTGGGYEQYF. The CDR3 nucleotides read TGCGCCGGCAGCACTATGACAGGGGGCGGGTACGAGCAGTACTTC. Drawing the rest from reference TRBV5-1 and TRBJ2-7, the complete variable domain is KAGVTQTPRYLIKTRGQQVTLSCSPISGHRSVSWYQQTPGQGLQFLFEYFSETQRNKGNFPGRFSGRQFSNSRSEMNVSTLELGDSALYLCAGSTMTGGGYEQYFGPGTRLTVT.

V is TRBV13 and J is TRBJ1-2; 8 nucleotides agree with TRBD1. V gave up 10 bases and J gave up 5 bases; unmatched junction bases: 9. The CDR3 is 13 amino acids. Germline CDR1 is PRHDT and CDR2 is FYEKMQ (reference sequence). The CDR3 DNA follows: TGTGCCACCTCCAGGGGGCATTGGTATGGCTACACCTTC. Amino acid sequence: CATSRGHWYGYTF.

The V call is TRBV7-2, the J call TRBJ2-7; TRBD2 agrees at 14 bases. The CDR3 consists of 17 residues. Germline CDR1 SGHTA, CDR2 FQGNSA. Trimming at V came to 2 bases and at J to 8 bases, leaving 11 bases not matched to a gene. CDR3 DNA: TGTGCCAGCAGCTTAACGGGGACTAGCGGGAGTTTCTCTCAGCAGTACTTC. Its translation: CASSLTGTSGSFSQQYF.

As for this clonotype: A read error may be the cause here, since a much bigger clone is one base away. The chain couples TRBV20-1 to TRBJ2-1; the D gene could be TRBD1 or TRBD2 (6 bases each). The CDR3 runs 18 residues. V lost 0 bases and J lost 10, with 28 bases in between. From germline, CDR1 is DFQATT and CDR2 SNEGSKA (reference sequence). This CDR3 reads CSARDLGGYGTPRSEQFF. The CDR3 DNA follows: TGCAGTGCTAGAGATCTCGGAGGGTATGGGACACCGCGGTCGGAGCAGTTCTTC.

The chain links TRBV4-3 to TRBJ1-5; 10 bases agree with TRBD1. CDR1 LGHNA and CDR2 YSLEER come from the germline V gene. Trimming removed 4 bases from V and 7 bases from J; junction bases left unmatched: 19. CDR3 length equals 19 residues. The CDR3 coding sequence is TGCGCCAGCAGCCCGAACCTCGGGACAGGGGAAGAGTATCGCCAGCCCCAGCATTTT. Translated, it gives CASSPNLGTGEEYRQPQHF.

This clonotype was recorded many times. CDR3 in amino acids: CASSDKGNPYEQYF. The DNA for the CDR3 is TGCGCCAGCAGTGATAAAGGGAACCCCTACGAGCAGTACTTC. The V call is TRBV10-1, the J call TRBJ2-7; D remains ambiguous. V lost 3 bases, J lost 2 bases, and 11 bases lay in between. The CDR3 extends over 14 amino acids. Germline V gene sequence: CDR1 WNHNN, CDR2 SYGVQD (reference sequence).